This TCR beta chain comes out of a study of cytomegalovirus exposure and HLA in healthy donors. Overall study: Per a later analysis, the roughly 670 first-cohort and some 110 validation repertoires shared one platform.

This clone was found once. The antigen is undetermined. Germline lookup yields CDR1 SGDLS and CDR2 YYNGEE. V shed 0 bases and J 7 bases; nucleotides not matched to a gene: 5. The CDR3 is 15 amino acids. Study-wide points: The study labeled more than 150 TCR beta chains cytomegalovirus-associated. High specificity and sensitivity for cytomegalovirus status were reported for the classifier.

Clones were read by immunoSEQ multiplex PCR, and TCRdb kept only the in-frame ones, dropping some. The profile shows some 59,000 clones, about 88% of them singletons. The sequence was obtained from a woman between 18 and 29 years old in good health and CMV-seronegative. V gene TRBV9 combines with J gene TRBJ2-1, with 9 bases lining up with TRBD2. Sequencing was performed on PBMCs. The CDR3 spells CASSVEAGGGNEQFF. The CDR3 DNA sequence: TGTGCCAGCAGCGTAGAAGCGGGGGGCGGGAATGAGCAGTTCTTC. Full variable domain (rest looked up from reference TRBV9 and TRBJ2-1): DSGVTQTPKHLITATGQRVTLRCSPRSGDLSVYWYQQSLDQGLQFLIQYYNGEERAKGNILERFSAQQFPDLHSELNLSSLELGDSALYFCASSVEAGGGNEQFFGPGTRLTVL.